The T cell receptor (beta chain) described here comes from a study of blood T cell repertoires in COVID-19. Study-wide context: Researchers got acute and convalescent COVID-19 samples from the United States, Italy and Spain. Sample material is recorded as cDNA or gDNA derived from T cells, B-cell-depleted T cells, or PBMCs.

Looked up from germline, CDR1 is SQVTM and CDR2 is ANQGSEA. V was clipped by 7 bases and J by 6 bases; unmatched bases: 10. This CDR3 has 13 amino acids. Assay used: immunoSEQ multiplex PCR; TCRdb lists only in-frame clones, some missing. The sample lists more than 85,000 clones, over 75% occurring once. The sample consisted of peripheral blood. The source of this sequence is a woman aged 55 to 70 with acute or convalescent COVID-19. The chain links TRBV29-1 to TRBJ1-2; 8 nucleotides align to TRBD1. The CDR3 region is CSAFGRTGNGYTF. The CDR3 region has the DNA TGCAGCGCCTTTGGGAGGACAGGGAATGGCTACACCTTC. Variable domain in full (rest from reference TRBV29-1 and TRBJ1-2): SAVISQKPSRDICQRGTSLTIQCQVDSQVTMMFWYRQQPGQSLTLIATANQGSEATYESGFVIDKFPISRPNLTFSTLTVSNMSPEDSSIYLCSAFGRTGNGYTFGSGTRLTVV.